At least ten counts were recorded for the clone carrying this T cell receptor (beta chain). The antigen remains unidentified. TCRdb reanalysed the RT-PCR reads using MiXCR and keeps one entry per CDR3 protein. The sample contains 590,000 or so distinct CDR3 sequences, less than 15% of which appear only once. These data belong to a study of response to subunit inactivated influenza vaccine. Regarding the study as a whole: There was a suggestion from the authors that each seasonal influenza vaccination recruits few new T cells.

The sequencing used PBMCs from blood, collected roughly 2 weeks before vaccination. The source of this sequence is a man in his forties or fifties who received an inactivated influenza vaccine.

This chain's CDR3 is CASSQDLDRANEKLFF. Here the CDR3 DNA reads TGCGCCAGCAGCCAAGATCTCGACAGGGCGAATGAAAAACTGTTTTTT. The V gene is TRBV4-1, the J gene TRBJ1-4; 7 nucleotides align to TRBD1. J gave up 5 bases and V 0 bases, and 6 bases lay outside the gene matches. Per the germline V gene, CDR1 is MGHRA and CDR2 is YSYEKL. The CDR3 is 16 amino acids.